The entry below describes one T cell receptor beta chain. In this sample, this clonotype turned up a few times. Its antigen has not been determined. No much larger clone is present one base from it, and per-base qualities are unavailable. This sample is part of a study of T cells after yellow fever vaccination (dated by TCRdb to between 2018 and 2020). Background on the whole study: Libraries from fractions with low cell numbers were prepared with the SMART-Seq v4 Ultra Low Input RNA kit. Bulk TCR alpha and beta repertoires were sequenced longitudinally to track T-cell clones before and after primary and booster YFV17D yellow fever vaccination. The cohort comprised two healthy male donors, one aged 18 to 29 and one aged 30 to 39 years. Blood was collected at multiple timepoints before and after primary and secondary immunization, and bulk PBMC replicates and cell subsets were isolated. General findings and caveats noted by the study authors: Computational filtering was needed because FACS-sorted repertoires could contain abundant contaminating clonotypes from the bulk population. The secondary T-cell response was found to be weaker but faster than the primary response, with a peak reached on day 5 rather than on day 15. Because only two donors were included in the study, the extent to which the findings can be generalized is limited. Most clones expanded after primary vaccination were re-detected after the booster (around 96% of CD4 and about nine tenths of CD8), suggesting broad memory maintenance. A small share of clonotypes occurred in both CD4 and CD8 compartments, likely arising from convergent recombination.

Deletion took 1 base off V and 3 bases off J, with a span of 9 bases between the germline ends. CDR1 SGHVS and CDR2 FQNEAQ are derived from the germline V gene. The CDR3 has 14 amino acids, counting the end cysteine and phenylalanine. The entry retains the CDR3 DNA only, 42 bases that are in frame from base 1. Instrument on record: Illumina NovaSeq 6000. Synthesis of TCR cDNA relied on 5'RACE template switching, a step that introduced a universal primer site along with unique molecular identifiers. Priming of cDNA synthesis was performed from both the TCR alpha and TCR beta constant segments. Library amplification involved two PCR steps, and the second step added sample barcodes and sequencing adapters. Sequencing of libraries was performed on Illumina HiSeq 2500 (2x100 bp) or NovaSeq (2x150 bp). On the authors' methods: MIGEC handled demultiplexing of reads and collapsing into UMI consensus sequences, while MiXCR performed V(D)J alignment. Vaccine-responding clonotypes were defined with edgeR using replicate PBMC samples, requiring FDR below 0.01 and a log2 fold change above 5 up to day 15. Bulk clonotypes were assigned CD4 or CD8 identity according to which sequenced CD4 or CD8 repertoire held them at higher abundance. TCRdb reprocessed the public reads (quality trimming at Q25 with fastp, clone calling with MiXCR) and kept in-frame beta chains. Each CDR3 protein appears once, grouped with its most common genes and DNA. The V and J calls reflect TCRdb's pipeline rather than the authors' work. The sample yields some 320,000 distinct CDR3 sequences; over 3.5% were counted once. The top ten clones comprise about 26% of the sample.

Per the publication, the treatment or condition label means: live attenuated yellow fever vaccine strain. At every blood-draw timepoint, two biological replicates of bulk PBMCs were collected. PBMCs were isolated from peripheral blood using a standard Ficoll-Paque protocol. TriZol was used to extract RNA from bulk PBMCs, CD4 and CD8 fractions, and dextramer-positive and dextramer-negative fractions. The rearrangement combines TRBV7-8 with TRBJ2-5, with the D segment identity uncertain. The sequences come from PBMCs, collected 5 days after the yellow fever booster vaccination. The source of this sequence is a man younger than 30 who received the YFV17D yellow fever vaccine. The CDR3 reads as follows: CASSLEASEETQYF. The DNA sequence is TGTGCCAGCAGCTTAGAGGCATCCGAAGAGACCCAGTACTTC.